The rows below give T cell receptor beta chains drawn from one sample of a study of blood T cell repertoires in COVID-19. The table came from immunoSEQ multiplex PCR; TCRdb's copy has only in-frame clones and leaves some out. This sample has 250,000 to 350,000 clones, with just over 85% found just once. Specimen: peripheral blood. Receptors originate from a woman in her twenties or thirties with active or convalescent COVID-19. The CDR3 runs from the conserved cysteine through the conserved F or W. Each record gives: V gene, clone size, J gene, D gene, CDR3 DNA, CDR3 protein. D genes are given only for firm matches. Only part of the rows carry a size: once, few, many, or a class if the clone is expanded.

>TRBV3-1/TRBV3-2|NA|TRBJ2-7|NA
TGTGCCAGCAGCCAAGGGACTACCTCCTACGAGCAGTACTTC
CASSQGTTSYEQYF
>TRBV6-5|NA|TRBJ1-2|NA
TGTGCCAGCAGTTACGAGGGTGGCTACACCTTC
CASSYEGGYTF
>TRBV2|NA|TRBJ2-2|TRBD1
TGTGCCAGCAGCCGACAGGGTGGGGAGCTGTTTTTT
CASSRQGGELFF
>TRBV7-2|NA|TRBJ1-5|NA
TGTGCCAGCAGCTTTGGCAGTAGCAATCAGCCCCAGCATTTT
CASSFGSSNQPQHF
>TRBV3-1/TRBV3-2|NA|TRBJ2-1|NA
TGTGCCAGCAGCCAGTTTCTAGGAGACAGGCAGTTCTTC
CASSQFLGDRQFF
>TRBV18|NA|TRBJ1-4|NA
TGTGCCAGCTCACCACCGAGCCGGGTTGTCGGAGAAAAACTGTTTTTT
CASSPPSRVVGEKLFF
>TRBV27|once|TRBJ2-3|NA
TGTGCCAGCCTACAGGGAGATACGCAGTATTTT
CASLQGDTQYF
>TRBV10-1|once|TRBJ1-3|NA
TGCGCCAGCAGTGAGTCTAAGAGCTCTGGAAACACCATATATTTT
CASSESKSSGNTIYF
>TRBV15|NA|TRBJ2-6|TRBD2
TGTGCCACCAGCGGGTTTAGCGGGGGCGACTTCCTCTCTGGGGCCAACGTCCTGACTTTC
CATSGFSGGDFLSGANVLTF
>TRBV7-2|NA|TRBJ1-2|NA
TGTGCCAGCAGCTCCCGTCTCGGGTTCGGCACTGGCTACACCTTC
CASSSRLGFGTGYTF
>TRBV5-4|NA|TRBJ1-2|NA
TGTGCCAGCAGCCCGGGGGGCAACTATGGCTACACCTTC
CASSPGGNYGYTF
>TRBV15|NA|TRBJ2-5|NA
TGTGCCACCAGCACGGGTGGGTTATTACAAGAGACCCAGTACTTC
CATSTGGLLQETQYF
>TRBV6-1|NA|TRBJ2-7|NA
TGTGCCAGCAGTGAAGCCCAGGGTCACGAGCAGTACTTC
CASSEAQGHEQYF
>TRBV12-3/TRBV12-4|NA|TRBJ1-5|NA
TGTGCCAGCAGCCCCGGGGGAAGGCAGCCCCAGCATTTT
CASSPGGRQPQHF
>TRBV9|NA|TRBJ2-3|TRBD1
TGTGCCAGCAGCGCCTCAGACGGGACAGGGGCAGATACGCAGTATTTT
CASSASDGTGADTQYF
>TRBV5-6|NA|TRBJ2-1|TRBD2
TGTGCCAGCAGCCTAGCCGGGGGGGCCCACAATGAGCAGTTCTTC
CASSLAGGAHNEQFF
>TRBV28|NA|TRBJ1-1|TRBD1
TGTGCCAGCAGCCCAGCCGGACAGGGAGTTTGGGACACTGAAGCTTTCTTT
CASSPAGQGVWDTEAFF
>TRBV7-9|NA|TRBJ1-2|TRBD1
TGTGCCAGCAGCCATAATGAAGGACAGGGGGCATATGGCTACACCTTC
CASSHNEGQGAYGYTF
>TRBV7-2|NA|TRBJ1-5|NA
TGTGCCAGCAGCTTAGGCCGGACCCGAACAGGGCTCACCAATCAGCCCCAGCATTTT
CASSLGRTRTGLTNQPQHF
>TRBV11-2|NA|TRBJ2-7|NA
TGTGCCAGCAGCTTCTCCTCCTACGAGCAGTACTTC
CASSFSSYEQYF
>TRBV10-1|NA|TRBJ2-1|NA
TGCGCCAGCAGTGATTCGGTAGCTCGGGAGCAGTTCTTC
CASSDSVAREQFF
>TRBV3-1/TRBV3-2|NA|TRBJ2-7|TRBD2
TGTGCCAGCAGCCCCAGACTAGCGGGGGGCCGCGGTGAGCAGTACTTC
CASSPRLAGGRGEQYF
>TRBV28|NA|TRBJ2-1|TRBD1
TGTGCCAGCAGTTCCCCACGGACAGGGGTCAATGAGCAGTTCTTC
CASSSPRTGVNEQFF
>TRBV28|NA|TRBJ1-5|TRBD1
TGTGCCAGCAGCCGCACAGGGGGCGTGGGTCAGCCCCAGCATTTT
CASSRTGGVGQPQHF